A selection of T cell receptor beta chains follows, all from one sample in a study of a mutant IDH1 vaccine in newly diagnosed glioma. Sequenced by immunoSEQ multiplex PCR; TCRdb stores in-frame clones only, minus some. This table holds about 83,000 clones, about 81% found once. Antigens for these TCRs are unknown. Sequences were derived from PBMCs, sampled from a glioma patient whose treatment included an IDH1 peptide vaccine. These receptors came from a man aged 35-49 years with glioma. The CDR3 runs from the conserved cysteine through the conserved F or W. Fields, in order: J gene, clone size, D gene, V gene, CDR3 protein, CDR3 DNA. D genes are given only for firm matches. Size is omitted from some rows. Given values are once, few, many or a class for expanded clones.

J gene: TRBJ1-4
clone size: NA
D gene: NA
V gene: TRBV5-1
CDR3 protein: CASSPGPWITTNEKLFF
CDR3 DNA: TGCGCCAGCAGCCCGGGGCCATGGATTACAACTAATGAAAAACTGTTTTTT

J gene: TRBJ2-2
clone size: NA
D gene: TRBD1
V gene: TRBV28
CDR3 protein: CASRVRGPVTGELFF
CDR3 DNA: TGTGCCAGCAGGGTTAGGGGGCCGGTTACCGGGGAGCTGTTTTTT

J gene: TRBJ2-5
clone size: NA
D gene: TRBD2
V gene: TRBV4-3
CDR3 protein: CASSQATSARGETQYF
CDR3 DNA: TGCGCCAGCAGCCAGGCTACTAGCGCTCGGGGGGAGACCCAGTACTTC

J gene: TRBJ1-2
clone size: few
D gene: NA
V gene: TRBV14
CDR3 protein: CASSPQVNYGYTF
CDR3 DNA: TGTGCCAGCAGCCCACAGGTGAACTATGGCTACACCTTC

J gene: TRBJ1-2
clone size: NA
D gene: NA
V gene: TRBV7-9
CDR3 protein: CASTPFLGDGYTF
CDR3 DNA: TGTGCCAGCACCCCTTTTTTAGGGGATGGCTACACCTTC

J gene: TRBJ2-7
clone size: NA
D gene: NA
V gene: TRBV5-1
CDR3 protein: CASSSLRGFSYEQYF
CDR3 DNA: TGCGCCAGCAGCTCGTTGAGGGGGTTCTCCTACGAGCAGTACTTC

J gene: TRBJ2-5
clone size: NA
D gene: TRBD1
V gene: TRBV18
CDR3 protein: CASSPLGTGVQETQYF
CDR3 DNA: TGTGCCAGCTCACCTCTGGGGACAGGGGTTCAGGAGACCCAGTACTTC

J gene: TRBJ2-2
clone size: NA
D gene: NA
V gene: TRBV2
CDR3 protein: CASSAMNTGELFF
CDR3 DNA: TGTGCCAGCAGTGCTATGAACACCGGGGAGCTGTTTTTT

J gene: TRBJ2-7
clone size: NA
D gene: NA
V gene: TRBV6-6
CDR3 protein: CASSYFPGQSYEQYF
CDR3 DNA: TGTGCCAGCAGTTACTTCCCAGGACAATCCTACGAGCAGTACTTC

J gene: TRBJ2-1
clone size: NA
D gene: NA
V gene: TRBV5-1
CDR3 protein: CASQFRNSYNEQFF
CDR3 DNA: TGCGCCAGTCAGTTCCGAAACTCCTACAATGAGCAGTTCTTC

J gene: TRBJ2-7
clone size: NA
D gene: NA
V gene: TRBV19
CDR3 protein: CASSLDRAYEQYF
CDR3 DNA: TGTGCCAGTAGTTTGGACAGAGCCTACGAGCAGTACTTC

J gene: TRBJ1-4
clone size: few
D gene: NA
V gene: TRBV11-2
CDR3 protein: CASSLGTANEKLFF
CDR3 DNA: TGTGCCAGCAGCCTCGGGACCGCCAATGAAAAACTGTTTTTT